This T cell receptor beta chain is drawn from a study of regulatory T cells in long-lasting Graves disease. Libraries of TCR beta came from iRepertoire HTBI primers plus Arm-PCR of CDR3 regions. From the multiplex PCR reads, TCRdb called clonotypes with MiXCR, one entry per CDR3 protein. Of around 480,000 distinct CDR3 sequences listed, roughly 17% were seen once; the top ten hold 12%. This clonotype was recorded many times. Time point described: newly diagnosed GD, antithyroid drugs for less than 3 months. RNA from PBMCs was the source of the TCR library. With EDTA tubes as the receptacles, about 9.2 milliliters of peripheral blood were drawn. The CDR3 is made up of 22 amino acids. The ends lost 5 bases at V and 1 base at J; junction bases unmatched: 20. Germline V gives CDR1 SGHAT, CDR2 FQNNGV. These data were likewise used in another study, on T cells in Graves' hyperthyroidism and ophthalmopathy. This second report adds: Stable Graves' hyperthyroidism denoted no ophthalmopathy progression over 18 months. The HTBI set primed first-round TCR CDR3 RT-PCR. In blood, most of the thyroid clonotypes expanded above 0.001 were also present.

This clonotype originated in a man aged 40-50 years with Graves disease. V is TRBV11-2 and J is TRBJ2-3; the match to TRBD2 covers 14 bases. This material consisted of peripheral blood mononuclear cells (PBMCs), taken at new diagnosis, from a patient treated with antithyroid drugs. CDR3 bases: TGTGCCAGCAGCGCCCGACCGACCGCGACTAGCGGGAGGGCCTTGGGCACAGATACGCAGTATTTT. It encodes CASSARPTATSGRALGTDTQYF.